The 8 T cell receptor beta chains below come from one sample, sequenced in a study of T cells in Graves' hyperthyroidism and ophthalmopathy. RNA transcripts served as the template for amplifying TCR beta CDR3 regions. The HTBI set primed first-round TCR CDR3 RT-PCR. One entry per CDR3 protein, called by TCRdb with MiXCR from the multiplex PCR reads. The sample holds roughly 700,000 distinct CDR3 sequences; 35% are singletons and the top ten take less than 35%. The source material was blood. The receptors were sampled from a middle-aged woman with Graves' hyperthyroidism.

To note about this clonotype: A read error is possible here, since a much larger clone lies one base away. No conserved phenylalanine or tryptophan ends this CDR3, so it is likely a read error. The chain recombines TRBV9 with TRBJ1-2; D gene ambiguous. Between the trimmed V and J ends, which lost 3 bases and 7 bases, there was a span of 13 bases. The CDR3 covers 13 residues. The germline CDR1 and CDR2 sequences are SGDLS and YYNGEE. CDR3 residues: CASSDSGLFGYTS. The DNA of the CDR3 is TGTGCCAGCAGCGACAGCGGCTTATTTGGCTACACCTCC.

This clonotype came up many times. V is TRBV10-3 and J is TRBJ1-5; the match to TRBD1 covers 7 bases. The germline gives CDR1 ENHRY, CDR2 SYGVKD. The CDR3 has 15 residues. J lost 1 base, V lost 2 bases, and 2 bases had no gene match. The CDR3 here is CAISEPGQSNQPQHF. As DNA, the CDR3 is TGTGCCATCAGTGAGCCGGGACAGAGCAATCAGCCCCAGCATTTT.

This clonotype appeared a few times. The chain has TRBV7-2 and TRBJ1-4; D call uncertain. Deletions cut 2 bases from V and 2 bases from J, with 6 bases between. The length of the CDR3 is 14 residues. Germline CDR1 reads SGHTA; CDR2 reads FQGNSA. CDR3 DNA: TGTGCCAGCAGCTTAACAAGGACTAATGAAAAACTGTTTTTT. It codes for CASSLTRTNEKLFF.

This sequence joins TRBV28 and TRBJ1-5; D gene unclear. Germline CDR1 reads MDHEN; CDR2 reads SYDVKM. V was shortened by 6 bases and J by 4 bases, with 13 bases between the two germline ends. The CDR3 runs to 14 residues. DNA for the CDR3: TGTGCCAGCAGGCGCGACGGCCGAAATCAGCCCCAGCATTTT. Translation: CASRRDGRNQPQHF.

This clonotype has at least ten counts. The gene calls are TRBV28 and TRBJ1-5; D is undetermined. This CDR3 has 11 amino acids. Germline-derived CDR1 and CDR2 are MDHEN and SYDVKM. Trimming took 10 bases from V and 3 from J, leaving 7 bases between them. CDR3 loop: CATAYNQPQHF. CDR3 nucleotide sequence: TGTGCCACCGCATACAATCAGCCCCAGCATTTT.

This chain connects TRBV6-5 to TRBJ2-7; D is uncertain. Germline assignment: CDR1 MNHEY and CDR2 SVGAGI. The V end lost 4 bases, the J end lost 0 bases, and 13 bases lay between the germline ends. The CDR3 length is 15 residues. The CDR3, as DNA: TGTGCCAGCAGTTTATCGGACGGACGCTCCTACGAGCAGTACTTC. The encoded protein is CASSLSDGRSYEQYF.

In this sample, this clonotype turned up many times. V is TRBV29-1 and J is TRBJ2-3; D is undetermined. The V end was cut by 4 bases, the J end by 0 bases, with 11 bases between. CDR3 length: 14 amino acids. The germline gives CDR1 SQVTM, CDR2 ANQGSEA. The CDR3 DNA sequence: TGCAGCGTTGTCCAGCTGTCTAGCACAGATACGCAGTATTTT. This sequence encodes CSVVQLSSTDTQYF.

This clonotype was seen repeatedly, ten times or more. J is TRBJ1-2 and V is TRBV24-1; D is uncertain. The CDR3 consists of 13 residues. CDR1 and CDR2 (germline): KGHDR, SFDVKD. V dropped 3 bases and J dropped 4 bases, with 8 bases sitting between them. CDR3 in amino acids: CATSDDKSYGYTF. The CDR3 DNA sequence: TGTGCCACCAGTGATGATAAGTCCTATGGCTACACCTTC.